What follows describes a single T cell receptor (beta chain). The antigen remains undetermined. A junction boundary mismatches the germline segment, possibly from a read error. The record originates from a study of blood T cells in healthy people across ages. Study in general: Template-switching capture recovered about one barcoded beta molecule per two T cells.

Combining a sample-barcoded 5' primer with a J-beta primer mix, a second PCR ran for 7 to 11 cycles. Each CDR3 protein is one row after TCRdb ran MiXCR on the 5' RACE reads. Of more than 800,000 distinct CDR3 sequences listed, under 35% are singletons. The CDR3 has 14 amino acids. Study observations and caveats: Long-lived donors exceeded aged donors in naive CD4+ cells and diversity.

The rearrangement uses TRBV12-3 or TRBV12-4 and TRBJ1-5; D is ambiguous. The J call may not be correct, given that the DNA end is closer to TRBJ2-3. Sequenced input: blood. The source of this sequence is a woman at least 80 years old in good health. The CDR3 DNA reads TGTGCCGGCAGTTCCCCCTCTCAAGGTTGGCCCCAGTATTTT. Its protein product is CAGSSPSQGWPQYF.